One sample yielded the 16 T cell receptor beta chains listed below, sequenced in a study of blood T cell repertoires in COVID-19. Generated by immunoSEQ multiplex PCR, the TCRdb table keeps only in-frame clones and is missing some. The sample records around 280,000 clones, approximately 88% being singletons. The sequenced sample consisted of PBMCs or T cells enriched from blood (not recorded which). The receptors stem from a woman aged 40 to 55 who had recovered from COVID-19.

The chain uses TRBV4-1 and TRBJ1-5; tentatively, D is TRBD1 (5 bases). The CDR3 consists of 16 residues. V was trimmed by 0 bases and J by 5 bases, leaving 14 bases between them. The germline CDR1 and CDR2 sequences are MGHRA and YSYEKL. The DNA for the CDR3 is TGCGCCAGCAGCCAAGAAGGACGGGGGACGGATCAGCCCCAGCATTTT. It yields the protein CASSQEGRGTDQPQHF.

This chain uses TRBV6-5 with TRBJ2-7, with 7 bases fitting TRBD1. Per germline, CDR1 MNHEY and CDR2 SVGAGI. With V trimmed by 2 bases and J by 6 bases, 7 bases remained unmatched. This CDR3 is built from 14 residues. The DNA of the CDR3 is TGTGCCAGCAGTTACCCGACAAACAGGGGCGAGCAGTACTTC. Its protein product is CASSYPTNRGEQYF.

The chain joins TRBV7-9 to TRBJ2-3; the D gene is possibly TRBD2 (5 bases). CDR1 is SEHNR and CDR2 is FQNEAQ in the germline V gene (reference sequence). The germline V and J ends were trimmed by 4 bases and 2 bases, with 10 bases remaining between them. The CDR3 is made up of 14 amino acids. The CDR3 protein is CASSYGEATDTQYF. Written as DNA, the CDR3 is TGTGCCAGCAGCTACGGGGAAGCCACAGATACGCAGTATTTT.

The chain links TRBV27 to TRBJ2-2, with 11 bases matching TRBD2. The CDR3 runs 18 residues. Germline assignment: CDR1 MNHEY and CDR2 SMNVEV (reference sequence). Germline trimming cut 3 bases from V and 5 bases from J; bases unmatched to any gene: 11. The CDR3 is CASSLGSASGRRTGELFF. Written as DNA, the CDR3 is TGTGCCAGCAGTTTGGGTTCGGCTAGCGGGAGGAGGACCGGGGAGCTGTTTTTT.

The gene calls are TRBV7-2 and TRBJ2-1; possible D gene TRBD2, 5 bases. Per germline, CDR1 SGHTA and CDR2 FQGNSA. This CDR3 has 14 residues. The V end was cut by 4 bases, the J end by 7 bases, with 14 bases between. The CDR3 loop reads CASSSQPLGNEQFF. CDR3 nucleotides: TGTGCCAGCAGCTCTCAGCCACTAGGAAATGAGCAGTTCTTC.

This clone showed up just a few times. This chain links TRBV19 with TRBJ2-7; TRBD1 agrees at 7 bases. Germline V lookup: CDR1 LNHDA, CDR2 SQIVND (reference sequence). The CDR3 runs 14 residues. The V gene end was trimmed by 6 bases and the J gene end by 1 base; junction bases not matched to a gene: 6. In DNA, the CDR3 is TGTGCCAGTAGCCAGGGGGTGACGTCCTACGAGCAGTACTTC. This gives the protein CASSQGVTSYEQYF.

The chain links TRBV11-2 to TRBJ2-3; tentative D call: TRBD2 (7 bases). The germline V gene encodes CDR1 SGHAT and CDR2 FQNNGV. The ends were cut back, 11 bases at V and 0 bases at J, with 21 bases in the middle. CDR3 length: 16 amino acids. DNA for the CDR3: TGTGCCGGAGCCCTGGGCGGGGGCCATAGCACAGATACGCAGTATTTT. Residues: CAGALGGGHSTDTQYF.

As DNA, the CDR3 is TGTGCCAGCAGCTATAGCGATGTGCTAGCGAGAGCCGGGGAGCTGTTTTTT. Protein: CASSYSDVLARAGELFF. The chain combines TRBV27 with TRBJ2-2, with D tentatively TRBD2 (6 bases). V was clipped by 6 bases and J by 6 bases, with 23 bases between them. The germline V gene encodes CDR1 MNHEY and CDR2 SMNVEV (reference sequence). This CDR3 has 17 amino acids.

This clone has just one count. The V gene is TRBV2, the J gene TRBJ2-1; D may be TRBD2 (6 bases). The CDR3 has 16 residues. Trimming left V 2 bases short and J 2 bases short, with 13 bases between. The germline V gene encodes CDR1 SNHLY and CDR2 FYNNEI. CDR3 bases: TGTGCCAGCAGTGAAATGGCGGGACCGCCCTACAATGAGCAGTTCTTC. Translation gives CASSEMAGPPYNEQFF.

The chain uses TRBV24-1 and TRBJ2-3; 9 bases are shared with TRBD1. The CDR3 extends over 15 amino acids. Trimming removed 6 bases from V and 2 bases from J; junction bases left unmatched: 5. CDR1 is KGHDR and CDR2 is SFDVKD in the germline V gene. CDR3 residues: CATSWDRADTDTQYF. The CDR3 region has the DNA TGTGCCACCAGTTGGGACAGGGCCGACACAGATACGCAGTATTTT.

This clone has a single count. The rearrangement joins TRBV10-3 to TRBJ1-5, with a possible D match to TRBD1 (5 bases). The germline V and J ends were trimmed by 10 bases and 3 bases, with 13 bases remaining between them. CDR3 size: 13 residues. Germline CDR1 and CDR2: ENHRY and SYGVKD. The CDR3 loop is CATHQGFNQPQHF. The CDR3 DNA follows: TGTGCCACCCATCAGGGCTTCAATCAGCCCCAGCATTTT.

The chain links TRBV7-2 to TRBJ2-2; D is unclear. Looked up from germline, CDR1 is SGHTA and CDR2 is FQGNSA. The ends were cut back, 2 bases at V and 1 base at J, with 11 bases in the middle. CDR3 length: 16 residues. CDR3 region: CASSLPSRKNTGELFF. The CDR3 region has the DNA TGTGCCAGCAGCTTACCCTCCAGGAAGAACACCGGGGAGCTGTTTTTT.

The chain has TRBV2 and TRBJ2-3, with a tentative D call TRBD2 (6 bases). Germline assignment: CDR1 SNHLY and CDR2 FYNNEI. V was cut by 1 base and J by 3 bases, with 8 bases left in between. The CDR3 contains 14 residues. CDR3 in amino acids: CASSEGGRTDTQYF. The CDR3 DNA follows: TGTGCCAGCAGTGAAGGGGGGAGGACAGATACGCAGTATTTT.

The genes are TRBV18 and TRBJ2-5; TRBD2 might be the D (5 bases). The CDR3 contains 13 residues. Germline V gives CDR1 KGHSH, CDR2 LQKENI. V shed 2 bases and J shed 2 bases, with 6 bases lying between them. This CDR3 reads CASSPLAQETQYF. In nucleotides, the CDR3 is TGTGCCAGCTCACCATTAGCGCAAGAGACCCAGTACTTC.

The rearrangement links TRBV9 to TRBJ2-3, with 8 bases identical to TRBD2. The CDR3 consists of 17 residues. V lost 0 bases to trimming and J lost 2 bases; unmatched junction nucleotides: 8. Germline-derived CDR1 and CDR2 are SGDLS and YYNGEE. This chain's CDR3 is CASSVEISGTSTDTQYF. CDR3 nucleotide sequence: TGTGCCAGCAGCGTAGAGATTAGCGGGACGTCCACAGATACGCAGTATTTT.

The chain has TRBV3-1 (or the pseudogene TRBV3-2) and TRBJ2-1; 10 bases line up with TRBD2. Germline V gene lookup returns CDR1 LGHDT and CDR2 YNNKEL (reference sequence). The CDR3 is made up of 15 amino acids. The V gene end was trimmed by 2 bases and the J gene end by 7 bases; junction bases not matched to a gene: 5. The CDR3 spells CASSQPGLAWNEQFF. CDR3 bases: TGTGCCAGCAGCCAACCGGGACTAGCGTGGAATGAGCAGTTCTTC.